The T cell receptor beta chain described here comes from a study of T cell repertoires in cytomegalovirus infection. Across the study: Both CMV infection and a matching HLA type were indicated by public TCR beta signatures.

In TCRdb, the reads were re-called with MiXCR into one record per CDR3 protein. Of about 830,000 distinct CDR3 sequences detected, less than 35% appear once; the ten largest clones hold around an eighth. This clonotype was counted a few times. Antigen specificity is unknown. Overall study results and limits: Dominating the ex vivo response were HLA-C-restricted CMV-specific TCR beta clonotypes.

Trimming at V came to 6 bases and at J to 4 bases, leaving 3 bases not matched to a gene. The V gene's germline CDR1 is LGHNA and CDR2 YNFKEQ. The CDR3 runs to 13 residues. The receptor was isolated from a human donor in good health (CMV status not recorded). Some clones in this sample may be carry-over from other donors' samples. V gene TRBV4-2 combines with J gene TRBJ2-5, with 9 positions matching TRBD2. Sequenced material: cultured CD8+ T cells from PBMCs, taken from culture after CMV antigen stimulation. The CDR3 region is CASRGTSIETQYF. CDR3 DNA sequence: TGTGCCAGCAGGGGGACTAGCATAGAGACCCAGTACTTC.